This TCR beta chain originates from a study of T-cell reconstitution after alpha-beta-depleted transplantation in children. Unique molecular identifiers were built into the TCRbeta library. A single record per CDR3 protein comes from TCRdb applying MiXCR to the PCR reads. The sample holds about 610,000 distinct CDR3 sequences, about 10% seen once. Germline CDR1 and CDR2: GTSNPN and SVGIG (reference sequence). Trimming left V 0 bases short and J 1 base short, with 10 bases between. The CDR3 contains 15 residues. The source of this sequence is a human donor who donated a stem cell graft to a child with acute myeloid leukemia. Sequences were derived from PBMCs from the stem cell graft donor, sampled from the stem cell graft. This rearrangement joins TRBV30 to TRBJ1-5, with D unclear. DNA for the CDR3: TGTGCCTGGAGTGTACCGTGGCGGAGCAATCAGCCCCAGCATTTT. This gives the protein CAWSVPWRSNQPQHF.